This TCR beta chain was identified in a study of spatial heterogeneity in lung cancer. Study summary: Alpha-chain sequences were consistently detected less often than beta-chain sequences. General study points: Expanded alpha and beta TCR counts within tumors tracked tumor mutation counts.

This clonotype is medium-sized. Its specificity is not known. MiXCR, run by TCRdb on the 5' RACE reads, gives a single entry per CDR3 protein. The table includes some 6,900 distinct CDR3 sequences, roughly 10% detected once. The CDR3 has 16 residues. V gave up 7 bases and J gave up 6 bases; unmatched junction bases: 14. Time point defined: sample taken at primary tumor resection. The donors, roughly 70 patients with untreated early-stage non-small cell lung cancer, provided the samples. Sample: lung tumor tissue, taken at surgery. This clonotype was obtained from a female donor with early-stage non-small cell lung cancer. The chain joins TRBV12-3 or TRBV12-4 to TRBJ1-1; 10 bases map to TRBD1. CDR3 residues: CASIPGQGRLAAEAFF. DNA for the CDR3: TGTGCCAGCATTCCGGGACAGGGGCGACTGGCGGCTGAAGCTTTCTTT.